The source of this TCR beta chain is a study of T-cell reconstitution after alpha-beta-depleted transplantation in children. V lost 3 bases and J lost 6; bases outside the gene matches: 10. This CDR3 is built from 15 residues. In germline, CDR1 is WSHSY, CDR2 SAAADI. Unique molecular identifiers were incorporated when the TCRbeta library was constructed. MiXCR, run by TCRdb on the PCR reads, gives a single entry per CDR3 protein. The sample consists of approximately 500,000 distinct CDR3 sequences, roughly 10% of them appearing once. The table lists this clonotype with many counts. Sequencing was performed on PBMCs, taken before TCRalphabeta/CD19-depleted stem cell transplant. This rearrangement joins TRBV10-2 to TRBJ2-5; 7 bases map to TRBD1. The receptor's source is a child aged 2 to 10 with inherited bone marrow failure, due to receive a stem cell transplant. For the CDR3, the DNA is TGCGCCAGCAGTGATCTTTCGACAGGGCCCAAGACCCAGTACTTC. Its protein product is CASSDLSTGPKTQYF.